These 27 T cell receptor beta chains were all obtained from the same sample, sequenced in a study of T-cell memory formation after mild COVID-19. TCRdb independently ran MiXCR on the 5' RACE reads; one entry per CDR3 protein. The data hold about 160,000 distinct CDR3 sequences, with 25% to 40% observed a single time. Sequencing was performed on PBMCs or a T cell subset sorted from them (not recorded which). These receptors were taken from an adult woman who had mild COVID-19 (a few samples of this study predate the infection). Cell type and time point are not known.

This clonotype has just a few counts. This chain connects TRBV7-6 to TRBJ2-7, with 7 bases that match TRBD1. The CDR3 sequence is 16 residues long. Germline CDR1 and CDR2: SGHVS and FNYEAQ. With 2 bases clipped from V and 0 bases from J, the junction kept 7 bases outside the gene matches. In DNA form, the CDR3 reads TGTGCCAGCAGCTTACACTCCGGGACAGTCTCCTACGAGCAGTACTTC. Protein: CASSLHSGTVSYEQYF.

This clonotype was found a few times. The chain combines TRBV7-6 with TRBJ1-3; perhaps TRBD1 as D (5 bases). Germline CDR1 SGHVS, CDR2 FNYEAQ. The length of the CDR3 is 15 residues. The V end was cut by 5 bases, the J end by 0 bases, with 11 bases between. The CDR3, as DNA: TGTGCCAGCAGCCGGGACGCAAGCTCTGGAAACACCATATATTTT. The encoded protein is CASSRDASSGNTIYF.

The CDR3 spells CASSSKASTDTQYF. The CDR3 bases are TGTGCCAGCAGCTCGAAAGCCAGCACAGATACGCAGTATTTT. The J gene is TRBJ2-3, the V gene TRBV7-9; D call uncertain. V was pared by 4 bases and J by 0 bases, with 8 bases between. Germline lookup yields CDR1 SEHNR and CDR2 FQNEAQ (reference sequence). The CDR3 runs 14 residues.

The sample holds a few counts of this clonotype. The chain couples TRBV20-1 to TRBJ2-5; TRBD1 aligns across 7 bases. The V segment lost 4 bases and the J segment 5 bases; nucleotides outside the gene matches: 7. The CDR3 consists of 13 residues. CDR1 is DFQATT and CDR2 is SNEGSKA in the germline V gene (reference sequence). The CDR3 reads CSAKLQGLETQYF. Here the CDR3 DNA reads TGCAGTGCTAAGTTACAGGGGTTGGAGACCCAGTACTTC.

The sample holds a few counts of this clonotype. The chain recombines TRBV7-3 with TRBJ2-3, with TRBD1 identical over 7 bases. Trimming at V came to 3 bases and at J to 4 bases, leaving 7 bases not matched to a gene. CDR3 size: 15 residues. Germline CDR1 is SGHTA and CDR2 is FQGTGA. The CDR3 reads CASSFATGPADTQYF. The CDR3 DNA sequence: TGTGCCAGCAGCTTCGCGACAGGGCCAGCAGATACGCAGTATTTT.

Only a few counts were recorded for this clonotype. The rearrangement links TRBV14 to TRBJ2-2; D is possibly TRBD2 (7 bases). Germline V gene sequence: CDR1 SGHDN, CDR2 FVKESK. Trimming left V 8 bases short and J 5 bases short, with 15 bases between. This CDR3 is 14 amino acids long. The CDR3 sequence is CASRRGGRTGELFF. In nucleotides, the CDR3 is TGTGCCAGCCGGAGGGGGGGCCGGACCGGGGAGCTGTTTTTT.

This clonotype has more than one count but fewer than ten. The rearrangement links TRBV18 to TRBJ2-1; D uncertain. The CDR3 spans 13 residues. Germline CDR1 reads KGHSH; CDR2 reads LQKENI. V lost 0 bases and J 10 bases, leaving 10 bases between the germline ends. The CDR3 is CASSPPQTPEQFF. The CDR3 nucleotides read TGTGCCAGCTCACCACCGCAAACTCCCGAGCAGTTCTTC.

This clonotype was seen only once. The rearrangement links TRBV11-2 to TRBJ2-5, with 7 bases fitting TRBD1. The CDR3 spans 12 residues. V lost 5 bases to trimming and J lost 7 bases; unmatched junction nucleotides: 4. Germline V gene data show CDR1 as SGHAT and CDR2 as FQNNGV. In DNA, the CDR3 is TGTGCCAGCAGCAAGGACAGGTCGACCCAGTACTTC. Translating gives CASSKDRSTQYF.

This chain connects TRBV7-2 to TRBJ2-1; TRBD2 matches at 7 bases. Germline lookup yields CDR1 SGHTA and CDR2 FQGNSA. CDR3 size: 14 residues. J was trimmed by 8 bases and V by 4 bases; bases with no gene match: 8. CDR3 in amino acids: CASSSVGGRDEQFF. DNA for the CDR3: TGTGCCAGCAGCTCCGTCGGGGGGAGAGATGAGCAGTTCTTC.

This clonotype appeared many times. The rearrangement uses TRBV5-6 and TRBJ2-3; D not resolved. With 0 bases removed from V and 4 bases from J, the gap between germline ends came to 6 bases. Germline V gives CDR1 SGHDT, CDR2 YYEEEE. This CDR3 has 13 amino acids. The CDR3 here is CASSLATADTQYF. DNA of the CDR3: TGTGCCAGCAGCTTGGCTACCGCAGATACGCAGTATTTT.

The CDR3 sequence is CASSERQGMDKYEQYF. In DNA, the CDR3 is TGTGCCAGCAGTGAGAGGCAGGGGATGGATAAATACGAGCAGTACTTC. The rearrangement joins TRBV2 to TRBJ2-7; the D gene is possibly TRBD1 (6 bases). CDR1 is SNHLY and CDR2 is FYNNEI in the germline V gene. V was cut by 3 bases and J by 4 bases, with 19 bases left in between. CDR3 length: 16 residues.

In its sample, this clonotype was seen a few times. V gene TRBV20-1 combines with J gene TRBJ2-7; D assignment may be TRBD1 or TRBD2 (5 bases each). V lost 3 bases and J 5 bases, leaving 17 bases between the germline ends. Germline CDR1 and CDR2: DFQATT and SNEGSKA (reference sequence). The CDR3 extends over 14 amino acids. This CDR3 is CSASIGALPNEQYF. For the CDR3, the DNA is TGCAGTGCTAGTATCGGGGCCCTTCCCAACGAGCAGTACTTC.

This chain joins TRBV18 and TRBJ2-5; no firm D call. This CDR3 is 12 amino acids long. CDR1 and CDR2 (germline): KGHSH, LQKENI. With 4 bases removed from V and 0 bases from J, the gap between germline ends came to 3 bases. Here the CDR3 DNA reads TGTGCCAGCTCACAAGACCAAGAGACCCAGTACTTC. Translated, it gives CASSQDQETQYF.

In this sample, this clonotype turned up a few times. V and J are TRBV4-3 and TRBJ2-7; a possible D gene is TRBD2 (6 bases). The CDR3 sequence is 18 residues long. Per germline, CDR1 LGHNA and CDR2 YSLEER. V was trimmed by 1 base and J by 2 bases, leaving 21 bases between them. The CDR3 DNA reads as TGCGCCAGCAGCCAAGCCTTCCGGGGGATTCGGTCTACCTACGAGCAGTACTTC. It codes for CASSQAFRGIRSTYEQYF.

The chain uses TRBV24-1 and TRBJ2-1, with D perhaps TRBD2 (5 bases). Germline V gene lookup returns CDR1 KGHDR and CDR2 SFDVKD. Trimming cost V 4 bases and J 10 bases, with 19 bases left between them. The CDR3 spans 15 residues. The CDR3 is CATSDGPVTTREQFF. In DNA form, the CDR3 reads TGTGCCACCAGTGACGGCCCGGTGACTACACGGGAGCAGTTCTTC.

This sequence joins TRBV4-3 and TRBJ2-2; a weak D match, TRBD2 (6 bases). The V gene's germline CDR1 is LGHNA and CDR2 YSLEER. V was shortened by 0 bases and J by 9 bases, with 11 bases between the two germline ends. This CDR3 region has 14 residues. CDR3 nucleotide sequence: TGCGCCAGCAGCCAAGATCTGGGGGGTCGGGAGCTGTTTTTT. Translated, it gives CASSQDLGGRELFF.

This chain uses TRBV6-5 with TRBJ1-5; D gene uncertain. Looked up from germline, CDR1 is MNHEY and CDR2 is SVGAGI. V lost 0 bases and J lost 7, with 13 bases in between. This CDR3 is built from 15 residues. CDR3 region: CASSYSKASGQPQHF. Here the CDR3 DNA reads TGTGCCAGCAGTTACTCTAAAGCTTCGGGGCAGCCCCAGCATTTT.

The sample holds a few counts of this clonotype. The CDR3 spells CASTLREASGNTIYF. The CDR3 region has the DNA TGTGCCAGCACCCTCCGGGAAGCCTCTGGAAACACCATATATTTT. The chain couples TRBV6-5 to TRBJ1-3, with no clear D. Germline CDR1 is MNHEY and CDR2 is SVGAGI. This CDR3 has 15 residues. V dropped 7 bases and J dropped 0 bases, with 13 bases sitting between them.

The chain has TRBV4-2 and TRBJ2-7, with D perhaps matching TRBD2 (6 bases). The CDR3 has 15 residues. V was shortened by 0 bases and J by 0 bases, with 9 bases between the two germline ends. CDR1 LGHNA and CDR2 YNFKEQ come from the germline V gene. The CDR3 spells CASSQDLAASYEQYF. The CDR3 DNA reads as TGTGCCAGCAGCCAAGACTTAGCGGCCTCCTACGAGCAGTACTTC.

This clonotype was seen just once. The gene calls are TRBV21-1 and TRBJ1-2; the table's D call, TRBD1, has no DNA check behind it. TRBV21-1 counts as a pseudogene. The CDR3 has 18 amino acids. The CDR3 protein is CASSNSRDRGRSNYGYTF. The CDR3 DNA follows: TGTGCCAGCAGCAATTCCCGGGACAGGGGGCGATCCAACTATGGCTACACCTTC.

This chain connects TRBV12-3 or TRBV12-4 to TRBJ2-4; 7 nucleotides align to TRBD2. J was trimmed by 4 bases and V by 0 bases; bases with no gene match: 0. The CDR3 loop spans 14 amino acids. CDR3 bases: TGTGCCAGCAGTTTAGCGGGAGGGAAAAACATTCAGTACTTC. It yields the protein CASSLAGGKNIQYF.

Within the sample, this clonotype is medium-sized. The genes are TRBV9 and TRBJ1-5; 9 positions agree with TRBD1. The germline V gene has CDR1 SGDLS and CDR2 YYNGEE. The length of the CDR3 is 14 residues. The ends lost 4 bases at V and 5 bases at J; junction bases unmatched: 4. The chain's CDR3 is CASSPGQGHQPQHF. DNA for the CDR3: TGTGCCAGCAGCCCCGGACAGGGGCATCAGCCCCAGCATTTT.

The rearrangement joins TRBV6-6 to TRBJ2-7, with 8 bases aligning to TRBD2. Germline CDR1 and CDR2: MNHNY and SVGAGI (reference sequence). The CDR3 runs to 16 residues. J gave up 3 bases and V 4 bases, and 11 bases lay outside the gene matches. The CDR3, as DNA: TGTGCCAGCAGTTCCGCGATAGCGGGGTCCTACTACGAGCAGTACTTC. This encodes CASSSAIAGSYYEQYF.

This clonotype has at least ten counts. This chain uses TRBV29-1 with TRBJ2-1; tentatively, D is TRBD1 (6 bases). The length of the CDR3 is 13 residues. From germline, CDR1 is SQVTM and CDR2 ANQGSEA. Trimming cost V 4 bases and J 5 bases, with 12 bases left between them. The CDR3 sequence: CSVARDTNNEQFF. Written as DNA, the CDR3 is TGCAGCGTTGCCCGGGACACGAACAATGAGCAGTTCTTC.

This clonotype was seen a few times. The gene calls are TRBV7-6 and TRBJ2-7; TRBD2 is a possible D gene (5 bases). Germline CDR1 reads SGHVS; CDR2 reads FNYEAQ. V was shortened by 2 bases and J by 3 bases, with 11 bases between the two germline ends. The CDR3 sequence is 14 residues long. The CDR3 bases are TGTGCCAGCAGCTTAAGCGGTAGCGACTACGAGCAGTACTTC. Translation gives CASSLSGSDYEQYF. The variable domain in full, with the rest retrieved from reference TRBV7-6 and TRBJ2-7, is GAGVSQSPRYKVTKRGQDVALRCDPISGHVSLYWYRQALGQGPEFLTYFNYEAQQDKSGLPNDRFSAERPEGSISTLTIQRTEQRDSAMYRCASSLSGSDYEQYFGPGTRLTVT.

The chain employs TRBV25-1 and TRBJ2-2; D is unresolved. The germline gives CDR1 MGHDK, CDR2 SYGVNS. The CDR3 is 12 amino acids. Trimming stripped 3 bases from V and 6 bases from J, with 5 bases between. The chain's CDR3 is CASSDRSGELFF. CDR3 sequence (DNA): TGTGCCAGCAGTGACCGGTCCGGGGAGCTGTTTTTT.

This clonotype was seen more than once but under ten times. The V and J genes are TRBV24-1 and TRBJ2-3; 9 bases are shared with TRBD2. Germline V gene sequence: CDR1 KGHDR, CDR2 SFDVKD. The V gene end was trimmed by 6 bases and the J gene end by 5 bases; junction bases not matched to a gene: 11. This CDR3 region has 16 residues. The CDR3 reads CATSNTHGTSLDTQYF. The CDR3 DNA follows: TGTGCCACCAGTAATACTCACGGGACTAGCCTAGATACGCAGTATTTT.